This entry is about one T cell receptor (beta chain). Its target is unknown. This CDR3 is 14 amino acids long. V was pared by 3 bases and J by 8 bases, with 16 bases between. Germline V CDR1 and CDR2: LNHDA, SQIVND (reference sequence). The data originate from a study of T cell responses to AZD1222 COVID-19 vaccine. Method: immunoSEQ multiplex PCR; TCRdb's copy keeps in-frame clones and lacks some. The sample records about 140,000 clones, more than 75% being singletons. General study points: It was only after the peak T cell response that any repertoires were sampled. Baseline seropositives among AZD1222 recipients totaled only 5 to 7. Spike-specific TCR breadth and depth rose after two AZD1222 doses. Targets within unmutated variant regions were reportedly found for nearly half of spike-specific TCRs.

The receptor's source is an adult who received the AZD1222 COVID-19 vaccine. The sequencing here drew on peripheral blood, taken 28 days after the second AZD1222 dose. V is TRBV19 and J is TRBJ1-1, with D possibly being TRBD1 (5 bases). The CDR3 loop is CASSIPGGVVEAFF. The CDR3 DNA follows: TGTGCCAGTAGTATCCCCGGGGGTGTGGTAGAAGCTTTCTTT. The variable domain in full, completed from reference TRBV19 and TRBJ1-1, reads DGGITQSPKYLFRKEGQNVTLSCEQNLNHDAMYWYRQDPGQGLRLIYYSQIVNDFQKGDIAEGYSVSREKKESFPLTVTSAQKNPTAFYLCASSIPGGVVEAFFGQGTRLTVV.